This is a list of T cell receptor beta chains from one sample in a study of T cell clonotyping in hematopoietic cell transplantation. Sequenced by immunoSEQ multiplex PCR; TCRdb stores in-frame clones only, minus some. Of about 13,000 clones in the sample, roughly 89% were seen once. The sequences come from PBMCs, collected 100 days after allogeneic stem cell transplant. Every receptor here comes from a female patient aged 50-65 years who had an allogeneic stem cell transplant from an unrelated donor, so the T cells may come from the graft donor. Some clones in this sample may be carry-over from other donors' samples. Both conserved end residues are part of each CDR3. The D gene is left open where the match is weak. Rows give clone size only sometimes, using once, few, many, or a class for an expanded clone.

v_call: TRBV27; clone_size: -; j_call: TRBJ1-2; d_call: -; cdr3_aa: CASGTQNNYGYTF; cdr3_nt: TGTGCCAGCGGGACACAAAATAACTATGGCTACACCTTC
v_call: TRBV4-3; clone_size: -; j_call: TRBJ2-7; d_call: -; cdr3_aa: CASSQDWSSYEQYF; cdr3_nt: TGCGCCAGCAGCCAAGACTGGAGCTCCTACGAGCAGTACTTC
v_call: TRBV5-6; clone_size: once; j_call: TRBJ1-2; d_call: -; cdr3_aa: CASSLGQYGYTF; cdr3_nt: TGTGCCAGCAGCTTAGGACAGTATGGCTACACCTTC
v_call: TRBV5-1; clone_size: -; j_call: TRBJ1-4; d_call: -; cdr3_aa: CASSWGAVQNEKLFF; cdr3_nt: TGCGCCAGCAGCTGGGGGGCAGTTCAGAATGAAAAACTGTTTTTT
v_call: TRBV27; clone_size: few; j_call: TRBJ1-5; d_call: -; cdr3_aa: CASSPYSNQPQHF; cdr3_nt: TGTGCCAGCAGCCCTTATAGCAATCAGCCCCAGCATTTT
v_call: TRBV7-8; clone_size: -; j_call: TRBJ2-7; d_call: -; cdr3_aa: CASSLEAFYEQYF; cdr3_nt: TGTGCCAGCAGCTTAGAGGCCTTCTACGAGCAGTACTTC
v_call: TRBV29-1; clone_size: -; j_call: TRBJ2-1; d_call: -; cdr3_aa: CSGGPYNEQFF; cdr3_nt: TGCAGCGGTGGACCTTACAATGAGCAGTTCTTC
v_call: TRBV11-2; clone_size: -; j_call: TRBJ2-3; d_call: -; cdr3_aa: CASSSLGRVKADTQYF; cdr3_nt: TGTGCCAGCAGCTCCTTGGGCAGGGTGAAGGCAGATACGCAGTATTTT
v_call: TRBV7-2; clone_size: -; j_call: TRBJ2-7; d_call: -; cdr3_aa: CASSLGPLTAYEQYF; cdr3_nt: TGTGCCAGCAGCTTAGGGCCGCTGACAGCCTACGAGCAGTACTTC
v_call: TRBV19; clone_size: -; j_call: TRBJ1-6; d_call: -; cdr3_aa: CASRGGASSYNSPLHF; cdr3_nt: TGTGCCAGCCGAGGGGGGGCGAGCTCCTATAATTCACCCCTCCACTTT
v_call: TRBV10-3; clone_size: -; j_call: TRBJ2-7; d_call: TRBD1; cdr3_aa: CAISGDRGIPYEQYF; cdr3_nt: TGTGCCATCAGTGGTGACAGGGGAATCCCCTACGAGCAGTACTTC
v_call: TRBV10-3; clone_size: once; j_call: TRBJ1-5; d_call: TRBD1; cdr3_aa: CAISLDRDSNQPQHF; cdr3_nt: TGTGCCATCAGTCTAGACCGGGACAGTAATCAGCCCCAGCATTTT
v_call: TRBV7-2; clone_size: -; j_call: TRBJ1-1; d_call: TRBD1; cdr3_aa: CASSLAWTGGKVEAFF; cdr3_nt: TGTGCCAGCAGCTTAGCTTGGACAGGGGGTAAGGTTGAAGCTTTCTTT
v_call: TRBV5-1; clone_size: -; j_call: TRBJ1-2; d_call: TRBD1; cdr3_aa: CASSPRDRLSAGYTF; cdr3_nt: TGCGCCAGCAGCCCCCGGGACAGACTTTCTGCTGGCTACACCTTC
v_call: TRBV28; clone_size: once; j_call: TRBJ1-2; d_call: -; cdr3_aa: CASSLTLTQSGGYTF; cdr3_nt: TGTGCCAGCAGTTTAACCCTAACTCAATCAGGCGGCTACACCTTC
v_call: TRBV5-1; clone_size: -; j_call: TRBJ1-1; d_call: -; cdr3_aa: CASSYSAEAFF; cdr3_nt: TGCGCCAGCAGCTACAGTGCTGAAGCTTTCTTT
v_call: TRBV27; clone_size: -; j_call: TRBJ2-7; d_call: TRBD2; cdr3_aa: CASSLSTAGVSYEQYF; cdr3_nt: TGTGCCAGCAGTCTTTCGACTGCGGGAGTGTCCTACGAGCAGTACTTC
v_call: TRBV27; clone_size: -; j_call: TRBJ2-5; d_call: TRBD1; cdr3_aa: CASSLQGAVTQYF; cdr3_nt: TGTGCCAGCAGTTTACAGGGGGCGGTGACCCAGTACTTC
v_call: TRBV9; clone_size: -; j_call: TRBJ1-1; d_call: -; cdr3_aa: CASSADGGRTEAFF; cdr3_nt: TGTGCCAGCAGCGCCGATGGAGGTCGCACTGAAGCTTTCTTT
v_call: TRBV11-2; clone_size: few; j_call: TRBJ1-4; d_call: -; cdr3_aa: CASSPRGFATNEKLFF; cdr3_nt: TGTGCCAGCAGCCCCCGGGGATTCGCAACTAATGAAAAACTGTTTTTT
v_call: TRBV14; clone_size: -; j_call: TRBJ2-7; d_call: -; cdr3_aa: CASSQDSLSKQYF; cdr3_nt: TGTGCCAGCAGCCAAGATTCACTCTCGAAGCAGTACTTC
v_call: TRBV7-2; clone_size: -; j_call: TRBJ1-6; d_call: -; cdr3_aa: CASSSNRNSPLHF; cdr3_nt: TGTGCCAGCAGTTCTAACAGAAATTCACCCCTCCACTTT
v_call: TRBV18; clone_size: -; j_call: TRBJ2-4; d_call: -; cdr3_aa: CASSQIEAAKNIQYF; cdr3_nt: TGTGCCAGCTCACAAATCGAGGCGGCCAAAAACATTCAGTACTTC
v_call: TRBV15; clone_size: -; j_call: TRBJ2-7; d_call: TRBD2; cdr3_aa: CATSEIAGVTYEQYF; cdr3_nt: TGTGCCACCAGCGAAATAGCGGGAGTTACCTACGAGCAGTACTTC
v_call: TRBV6-5; clone_size: once; j_call: TRBJ1-5; d_call: -; cdr3_aa: CASSPIQGGLQHF; cdr3_nt: TGTGCCAGCAGCCCCATCCAAGGGGGGCTCCAGCATTTT
v_call: TRBV28; clone_size: -; j_call: TRBJ1-4; d_call: TRBD1; cdr3_aa: CASSLPGTGEGKLFF; cdr3_nt: TGTGCCAGCAGCCTGCCCGGGACAGGGGAGGGAAAACTGTTTTTT
v_call: TRBV28; clone_size: once; j_call: TRBJ2-3; d_call: -; cdr3_aa: CASSPGGSGDTQYF; cdr3_nt: TGTGCCAGCAGCCCCGGGGGATCCGGAGATACGCAGTATTTT
v_call: TRBV5-5; clone_size: -; j_call: TRBJ2-7; d_call: TRBD1; cdr3_aa: CASSTDRAFGTYEQYF; cdr3_nt: TGTGCCAGCAGCACAGACAGGGCTTTCGGCACCTACGAGCAGTACTTC
v_call: TRBV5-1; clone_size: -; j_call: TRBJ2-7; d_call: -; cdr3_aa: CASRAAAISSYEQYF; cdr3_nt: TGCGCCAGCAGGGCGGCAGCCATTAGCTCCTACGAGCAGTACTTC